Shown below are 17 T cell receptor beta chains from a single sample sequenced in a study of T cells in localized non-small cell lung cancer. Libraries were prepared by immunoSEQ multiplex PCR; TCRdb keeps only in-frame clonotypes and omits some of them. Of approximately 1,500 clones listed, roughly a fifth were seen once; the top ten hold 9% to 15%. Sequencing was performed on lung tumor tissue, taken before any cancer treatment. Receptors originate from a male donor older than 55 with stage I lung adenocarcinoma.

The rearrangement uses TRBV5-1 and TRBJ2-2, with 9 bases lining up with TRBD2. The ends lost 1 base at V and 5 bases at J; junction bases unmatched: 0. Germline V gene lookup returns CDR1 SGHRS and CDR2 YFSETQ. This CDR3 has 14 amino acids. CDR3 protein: CASSLTSGTGELFF. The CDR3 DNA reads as TGCGCCAGCAGCTTGACTAGCGGGACCGGGGAGCTGTTTTTT.

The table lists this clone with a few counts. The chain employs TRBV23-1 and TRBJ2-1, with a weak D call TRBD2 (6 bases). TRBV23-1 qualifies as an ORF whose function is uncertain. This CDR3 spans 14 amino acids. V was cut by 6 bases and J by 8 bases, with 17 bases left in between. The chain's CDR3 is CASSPLAGRDEQFF. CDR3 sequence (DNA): TGCGCCAGCAGCCCCCTGGCGGGGAGAGATGAGCAGTTCTTC.

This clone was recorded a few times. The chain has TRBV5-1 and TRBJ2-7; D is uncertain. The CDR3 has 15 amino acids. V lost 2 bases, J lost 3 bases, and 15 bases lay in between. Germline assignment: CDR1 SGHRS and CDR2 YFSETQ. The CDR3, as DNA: TGCGCCAGCAGCTTTGACACAACCGCTCTCTACGAGCAGTACTTC. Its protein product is CASSFDTTALYEQYF.

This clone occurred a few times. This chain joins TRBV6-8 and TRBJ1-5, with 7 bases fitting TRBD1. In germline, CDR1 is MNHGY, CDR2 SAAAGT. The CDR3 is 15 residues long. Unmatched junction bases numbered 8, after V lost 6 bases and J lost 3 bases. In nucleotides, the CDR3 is TGTGCCAGCAGGCGACAGGGCTTGGACAATCAGCCCCAGCATTTT. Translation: CASRRQGLDNQPQHF.

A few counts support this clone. The CDR3 nucleotides are TGTGCCAGCAGTTACCGACTAGCGGGATACGGAGAGACCCAGTACTTC. Its protein is CASSYRLAGYGETQYF. The J gene is TRBJ2-5, the V gene TRBV6-8, with 11 positions matching TRBD2. CDR1 MNHGY and CDR2 SAAAGT come from the germline V gene. Losses at the gene ends were 2 bases for V and 4 bases for J; bases not matched to a gene: 6. The CDR3 is 16 residues long.

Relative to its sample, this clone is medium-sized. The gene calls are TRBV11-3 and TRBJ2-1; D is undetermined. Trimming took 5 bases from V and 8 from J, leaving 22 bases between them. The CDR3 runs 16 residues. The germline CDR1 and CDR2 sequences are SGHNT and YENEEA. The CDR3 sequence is CASSHPVRQKGDEQFF. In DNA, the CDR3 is TGTGCCAGCAGCCACCCTGTGCGTCAGAAGGGCGATGAGCAGTTCTTC. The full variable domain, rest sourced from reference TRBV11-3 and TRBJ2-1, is EAGVVQSPRYKIIEKKQPVAFWCNPISGHNTLYWYLQNLGQGPELLIRYENEEAVDDSQLPKDRFSAERLKGVDSTLKIQPAELGDSAVYLCASSHPVRQKGDEQFFGPGTRLTVL.

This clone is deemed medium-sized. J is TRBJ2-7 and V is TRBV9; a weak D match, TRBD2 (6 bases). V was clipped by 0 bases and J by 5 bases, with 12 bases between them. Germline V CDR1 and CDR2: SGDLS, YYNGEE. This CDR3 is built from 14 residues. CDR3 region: CASSVVSGSDEQYF. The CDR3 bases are TGTGCCAGCAGCGTAGTGAGCGGGTCCGACGAGCAGTACTTC. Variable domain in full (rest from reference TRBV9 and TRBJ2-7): DSGVTQTPKHLITATGQRVTLRCSPRSGDLSVYWYQQSLDQGLQFLIQYYNGEERAKGNILERFSAQQFPDLHSELNLSSLELGDSALYFCASSVVSGSDEQYFGPGTRLTVT.

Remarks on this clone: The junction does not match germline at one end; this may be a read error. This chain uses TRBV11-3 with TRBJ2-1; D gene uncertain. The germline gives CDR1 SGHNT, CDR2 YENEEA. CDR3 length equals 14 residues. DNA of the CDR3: TGTGCCAGCAGCCCGGACCTGTCCTCCAATGAGCAGTTCTTC. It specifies CASSPDLSSNEQFF.

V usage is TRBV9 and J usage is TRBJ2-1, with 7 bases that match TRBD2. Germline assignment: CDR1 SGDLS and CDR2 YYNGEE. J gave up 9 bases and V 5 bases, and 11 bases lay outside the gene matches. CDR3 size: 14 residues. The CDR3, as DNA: TGTGCCAGCAGTGAAGTTCGGGAGGTGGGTGAGCAGTTCTTC. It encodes CASSEVREVGEQFF. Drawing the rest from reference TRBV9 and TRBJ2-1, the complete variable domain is DSGVTQTPKHLITATGQRVTLRCSPRSGDLSVYWYQQSLDQGLQFLIQYYNGEERAKGNILERFSAQQFPDLHSELNLSSLELGDSALYFCASSEVREVGEQFFGPGTRLTVL.

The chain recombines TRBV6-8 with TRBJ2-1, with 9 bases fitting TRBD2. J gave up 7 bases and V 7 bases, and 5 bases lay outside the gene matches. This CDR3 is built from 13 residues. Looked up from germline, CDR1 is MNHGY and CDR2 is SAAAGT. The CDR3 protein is CASKGGGANEQFF. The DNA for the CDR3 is TGTGCCAGCAAGGGCGGGGGGGCGAATGAGCAGTTCTTC.

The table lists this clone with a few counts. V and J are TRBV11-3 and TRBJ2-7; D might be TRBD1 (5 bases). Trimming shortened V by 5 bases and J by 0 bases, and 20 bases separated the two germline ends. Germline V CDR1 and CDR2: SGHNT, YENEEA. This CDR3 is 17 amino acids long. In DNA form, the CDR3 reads TGTGCCAGCAGCCTGACCCTTAGGGGTCCTCGCTCCTACGAGCAGTACTTC. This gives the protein CASSLTLRGPRSYEQYF.

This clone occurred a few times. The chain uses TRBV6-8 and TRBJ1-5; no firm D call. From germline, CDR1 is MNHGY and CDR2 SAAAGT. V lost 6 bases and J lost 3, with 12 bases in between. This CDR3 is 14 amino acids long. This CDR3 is CASRSTAPNQPQHF. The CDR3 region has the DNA TGTGCCAGCAGATCCACAGCCCCCAATCAGCCCCAGCATTTT.

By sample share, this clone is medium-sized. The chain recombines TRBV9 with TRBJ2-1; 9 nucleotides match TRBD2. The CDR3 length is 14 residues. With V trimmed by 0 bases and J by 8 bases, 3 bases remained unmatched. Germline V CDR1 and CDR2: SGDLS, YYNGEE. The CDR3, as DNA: TGTGCCAGCAGCGTAGTTAGCGGGAGCGATGAGCAGTTCTTC. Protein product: CASSVVSGSDEQFF.

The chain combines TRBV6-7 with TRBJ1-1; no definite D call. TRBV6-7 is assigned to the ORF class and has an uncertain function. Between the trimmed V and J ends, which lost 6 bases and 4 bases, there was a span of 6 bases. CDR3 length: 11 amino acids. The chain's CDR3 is CASRMVTEAFF. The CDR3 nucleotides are TGTGCCAGCAGGATGGTCACTGAAGCTTTCTTT.

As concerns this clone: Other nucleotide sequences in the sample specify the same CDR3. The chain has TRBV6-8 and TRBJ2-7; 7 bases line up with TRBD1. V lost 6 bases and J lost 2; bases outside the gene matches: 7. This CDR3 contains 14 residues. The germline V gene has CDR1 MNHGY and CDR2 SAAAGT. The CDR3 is CASSQDRFPYEQYF. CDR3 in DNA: TGTGCCAGCAGCCAGGACAGGTTTCCCTACGAGCAGTACTTC.

CDR3 region: CASSLSPGGSTGELFF. CDR3 DNA sequence: TGTGCCAGCAGCTTATCCCCAGGGGGCAGTACCGGGGAGCTGTTTTTT. The chain recombines TRBV7-4 with TRBJ2-2, with 8 positions matching TRBD1. Looked up from germline, CDR1 is SGHVT and CDR2 is SQSDAQ. V lost 2 bases, J lost 5 bases, and 7 bases stayed unmatched. The CDR3 spans 16 residues.

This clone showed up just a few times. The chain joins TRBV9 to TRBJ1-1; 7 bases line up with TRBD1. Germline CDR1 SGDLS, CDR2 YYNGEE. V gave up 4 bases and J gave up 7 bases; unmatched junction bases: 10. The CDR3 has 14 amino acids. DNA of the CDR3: TGTGCCAGCAGCCCCCGGGACAGAGACTTTGAAGCTTTCTTT. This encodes CASSPRDRDFEAFF.